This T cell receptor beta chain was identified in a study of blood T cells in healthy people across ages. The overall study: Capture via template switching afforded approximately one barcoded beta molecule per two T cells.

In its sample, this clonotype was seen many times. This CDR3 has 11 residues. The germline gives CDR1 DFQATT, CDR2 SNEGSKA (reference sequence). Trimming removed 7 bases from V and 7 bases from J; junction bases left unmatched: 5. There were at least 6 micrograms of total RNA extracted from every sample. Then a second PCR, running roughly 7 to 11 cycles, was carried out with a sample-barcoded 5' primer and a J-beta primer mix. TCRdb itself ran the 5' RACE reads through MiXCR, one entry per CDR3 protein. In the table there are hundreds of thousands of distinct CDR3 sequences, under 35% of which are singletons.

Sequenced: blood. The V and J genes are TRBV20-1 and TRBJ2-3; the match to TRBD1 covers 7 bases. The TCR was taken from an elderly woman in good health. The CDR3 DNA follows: TGCAGTGTCAAACAGGGGTATACGCAGTATTTT. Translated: CSVKQGYTQYF.